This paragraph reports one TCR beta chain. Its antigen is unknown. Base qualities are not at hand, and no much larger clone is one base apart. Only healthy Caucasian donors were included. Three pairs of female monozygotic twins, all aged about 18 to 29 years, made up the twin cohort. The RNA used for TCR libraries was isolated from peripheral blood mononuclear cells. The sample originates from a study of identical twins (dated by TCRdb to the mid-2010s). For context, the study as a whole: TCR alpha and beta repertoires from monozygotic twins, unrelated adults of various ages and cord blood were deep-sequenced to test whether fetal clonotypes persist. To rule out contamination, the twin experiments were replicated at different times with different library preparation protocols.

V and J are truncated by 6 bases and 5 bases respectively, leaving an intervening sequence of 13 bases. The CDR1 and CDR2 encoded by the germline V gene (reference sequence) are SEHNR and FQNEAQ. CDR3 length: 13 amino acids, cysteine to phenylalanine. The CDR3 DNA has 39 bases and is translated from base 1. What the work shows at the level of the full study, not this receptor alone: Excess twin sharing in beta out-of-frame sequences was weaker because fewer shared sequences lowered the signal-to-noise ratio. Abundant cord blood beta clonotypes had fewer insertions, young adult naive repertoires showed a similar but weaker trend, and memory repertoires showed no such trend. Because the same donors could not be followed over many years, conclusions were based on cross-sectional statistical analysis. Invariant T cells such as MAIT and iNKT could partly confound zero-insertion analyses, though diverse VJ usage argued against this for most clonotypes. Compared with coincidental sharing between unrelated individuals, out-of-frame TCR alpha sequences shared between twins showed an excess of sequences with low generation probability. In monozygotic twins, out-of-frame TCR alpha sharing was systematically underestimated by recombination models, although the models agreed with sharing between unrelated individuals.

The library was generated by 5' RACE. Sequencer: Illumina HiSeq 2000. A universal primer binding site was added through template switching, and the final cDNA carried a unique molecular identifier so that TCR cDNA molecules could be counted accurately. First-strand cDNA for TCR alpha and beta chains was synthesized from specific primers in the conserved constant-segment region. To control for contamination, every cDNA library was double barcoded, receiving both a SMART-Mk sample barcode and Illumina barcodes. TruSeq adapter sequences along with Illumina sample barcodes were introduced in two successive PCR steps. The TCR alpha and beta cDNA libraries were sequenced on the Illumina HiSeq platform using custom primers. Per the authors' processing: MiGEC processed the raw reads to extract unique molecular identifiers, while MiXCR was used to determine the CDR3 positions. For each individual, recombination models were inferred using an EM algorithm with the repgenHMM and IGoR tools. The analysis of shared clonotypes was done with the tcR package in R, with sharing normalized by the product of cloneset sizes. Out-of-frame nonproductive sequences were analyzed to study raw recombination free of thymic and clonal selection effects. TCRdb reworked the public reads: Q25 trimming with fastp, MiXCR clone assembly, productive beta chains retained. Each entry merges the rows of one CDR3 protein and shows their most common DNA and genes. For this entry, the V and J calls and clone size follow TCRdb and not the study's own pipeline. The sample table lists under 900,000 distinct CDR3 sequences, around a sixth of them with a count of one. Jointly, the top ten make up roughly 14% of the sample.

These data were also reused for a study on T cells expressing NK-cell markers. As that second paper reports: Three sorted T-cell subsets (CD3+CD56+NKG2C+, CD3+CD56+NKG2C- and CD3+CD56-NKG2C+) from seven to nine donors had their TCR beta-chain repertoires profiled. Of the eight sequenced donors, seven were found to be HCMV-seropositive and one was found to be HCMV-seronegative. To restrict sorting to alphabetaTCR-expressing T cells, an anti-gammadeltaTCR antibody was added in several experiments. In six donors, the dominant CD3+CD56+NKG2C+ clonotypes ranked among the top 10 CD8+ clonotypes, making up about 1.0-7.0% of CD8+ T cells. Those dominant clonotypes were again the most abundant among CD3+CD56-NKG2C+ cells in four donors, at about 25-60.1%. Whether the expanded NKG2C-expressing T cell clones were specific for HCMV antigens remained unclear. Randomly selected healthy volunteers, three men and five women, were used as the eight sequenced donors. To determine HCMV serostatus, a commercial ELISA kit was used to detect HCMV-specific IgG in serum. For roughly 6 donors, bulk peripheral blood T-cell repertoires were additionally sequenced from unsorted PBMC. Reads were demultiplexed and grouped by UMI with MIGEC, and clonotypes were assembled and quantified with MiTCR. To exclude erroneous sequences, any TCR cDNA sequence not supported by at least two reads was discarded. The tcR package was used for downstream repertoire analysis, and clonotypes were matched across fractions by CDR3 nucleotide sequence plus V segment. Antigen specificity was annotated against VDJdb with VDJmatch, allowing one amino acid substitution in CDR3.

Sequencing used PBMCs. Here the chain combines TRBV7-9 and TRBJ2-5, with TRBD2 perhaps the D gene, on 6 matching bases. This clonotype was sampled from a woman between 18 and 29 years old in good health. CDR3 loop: CASRQTSQETQYF. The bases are TGTGCCAGCAGACAGACTAGTCAGGAGACCCAGTACTTC.